This T cell receptor (beta chain) was sequenced for a study of CD8+CD57+ T cells in acquired aplastic anemia (dated 2018 in TCRdb). Background for the entire study: A mean of around 3.3 ug of DNA, ranging from roughly 0.19 to 27.4 ug, was extracted from sorted CD4+ and CD8+ cells. A CD8+CD57+ expansion meant a frequency higher than the mean frequency seen in healthy subjects.

As for this clonotype: Its antigen remains unidentified. Per-nucleotide qualities are absent, and no much larger clonotype sits a single base away.

Expansion of CD8+CD57+ cells had been shown by flow cytometry in the patients chosen for sequencing. Every patient had a diagnosis of severe acquired aplastic anemia based on International Study of Aplastic Anemia and Agranulocytosis and Camitta criteria. At the time blood was sampled, none of the patients had received any therapy. In this study, sorted CD4+ and CD8+ T cells from the blood of healthy subjects and of severe aplastic anemia patients had their TCR repertoires deep-sequenced. In the USA, patient enrollment took place under clinicaltrials.gov protocols 00001620, 01623167, 00001397, 00071045, 00081523 and 00961064. Ficoll-Paque density gradient centrifugation was used to isolate peripheral blood mononuclear cells. Before DNA extraction, CD4+ and CD8+ T cells were sorted with FACS or magnetic beads. From V the trimming removes 5 bases and from J it removes 6 bases, while the gene matches leave 4 bases of the junction unaccounted for. There are 14 amino acids in the CDR3, from cysteine to phenylalanine inclusive. Just CDR3 DNA is preserved here, 42 bases in frame from base 1. Per the germline V gene, SGHVS is the CDR1 and FQNEAQ is the CDR2.

Broad study findings and their caveats: Although under 35 CD8+ CDR3 sequences were shared by patients and controls, these sequences appeared highly expressed in patients and within the immunodominant clones of patients. No significant difference in CD8+ Simpson's diversity was found between patients and healthy controls (P=0.060).

TCR beta VDJ combination and CDR3 sequence profiling used genomic DNA as the template. An Illumina HiSeq 2000 was the platform used for TCR repertoire sequencing. The original pipeline was this. TRBV/TRBJ rearrangement plots, CDR3 size and DJ length profiles, and Simpson's diversity index were used to evaluate the repertoires. The most abundant DNA sequence in the deep sequencing data was taken as the immunodominant clone. CDR3 amino acid sequences were screened for sharing across subjects and were compared with published repertoires and the VDJdb database. TCRdb trimmed public reads at Q25 via fastp, called clones via MiXCR and kept in-frame beta chains. Under each unique CDR3 protein, matching rows form one entry showing the most common genes and DNA. In this record, the V and J calls reflect TCRdb's handling and not the investigators' own analysis. This sample is represented by about 120,000 distinct CDR3 sequences; under 60% of them were singletons. 25% to 35% of the sample is in the top ten clones.

Sequenced: sorted CD4+, CD8+, or CD8+CD57+ T cells (not recorded which) from PBMCs. The chain is made from TRBV7-8 and TRBJ1-4; TRBD1 agrees with 9 junctional bases. The sequence was collected from a human donor with aplastic anemia. The base sequence is TGTGCCAGCAGCCCCGGGACAGGGTATGAAAAACTGTTTTTT. Its translation is CASSPGTGYEKLFF.